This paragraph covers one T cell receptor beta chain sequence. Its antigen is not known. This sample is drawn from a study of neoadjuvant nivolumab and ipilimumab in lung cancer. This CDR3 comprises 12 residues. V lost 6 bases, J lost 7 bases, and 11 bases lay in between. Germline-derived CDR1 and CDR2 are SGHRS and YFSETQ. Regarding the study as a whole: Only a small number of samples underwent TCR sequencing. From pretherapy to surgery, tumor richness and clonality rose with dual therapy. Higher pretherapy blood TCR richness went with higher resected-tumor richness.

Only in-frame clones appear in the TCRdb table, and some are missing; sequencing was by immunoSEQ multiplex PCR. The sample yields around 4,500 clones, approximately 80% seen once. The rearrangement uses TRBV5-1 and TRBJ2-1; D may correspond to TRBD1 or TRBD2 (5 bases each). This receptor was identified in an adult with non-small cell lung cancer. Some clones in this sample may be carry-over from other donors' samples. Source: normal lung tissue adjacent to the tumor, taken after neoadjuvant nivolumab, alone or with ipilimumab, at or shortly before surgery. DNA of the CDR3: TGCGCCAGCAATGGGGGAGTTAATGAGCAGTTCTTC. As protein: CASNGGVNEQFF. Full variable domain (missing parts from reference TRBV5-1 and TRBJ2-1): KAGVTQTPRYLIKTRGQQVTLSCSPISGHRSVSWYQQTPGQGLQFLFEYFSETQRNKGNFPGRFSGRQFSNSRSEMNVSTLELGDSALYLCASNGGVNEQFFGPGTRLTVL.